The entry below gives a single T cell receptor (beta chain) sequence along with its context. Healthy HIV-negative adults without recent acute infections or vaccinations served as donors. For sorted subsets, approximately 0.2 ug DNA per replicate equaled roughly 30,000 T cell genomes. As processed by the authors: Without quality scores, immunoSEQ junctional reads could not be filtered like full-length reads. Sequenced by immunoSEQ multiplex PCR; TCRdb stores in-frame clones only, minus some. D and trimming were read from the DNA, whereas the V and J calls and clone size are those reported in that table. The sample gives about 1.5 million clones, nearly 99% of which show up once; 0.4% to 0.45% is in the top ten. The data derive from a study of shared clonotypes between healthy human individuals. V lost 0 bases and J 4 bases, leaving 16 bases between the germline ends. Germline loops: CDR1 SQVTM, CDR2 ANQGSEA. The CDR3 has 17 residues.

The receptor was isolated from a man aged 30 to 45 in good health. The rearrangement joins TRBV29-1 to TRBJ2-6; D uncertain. The sample was naive CD4+ T cells sorted from blood. Subset denoted: CD45RA+ positively selected. The chain's CDR3 is CSVEDHNKGSGANVLTF. The CDR3 DNA reads TGCAGCGTTGAAGATCATAATAAAGGGTCCGGGGCCAACGTCCTGACTTTC.